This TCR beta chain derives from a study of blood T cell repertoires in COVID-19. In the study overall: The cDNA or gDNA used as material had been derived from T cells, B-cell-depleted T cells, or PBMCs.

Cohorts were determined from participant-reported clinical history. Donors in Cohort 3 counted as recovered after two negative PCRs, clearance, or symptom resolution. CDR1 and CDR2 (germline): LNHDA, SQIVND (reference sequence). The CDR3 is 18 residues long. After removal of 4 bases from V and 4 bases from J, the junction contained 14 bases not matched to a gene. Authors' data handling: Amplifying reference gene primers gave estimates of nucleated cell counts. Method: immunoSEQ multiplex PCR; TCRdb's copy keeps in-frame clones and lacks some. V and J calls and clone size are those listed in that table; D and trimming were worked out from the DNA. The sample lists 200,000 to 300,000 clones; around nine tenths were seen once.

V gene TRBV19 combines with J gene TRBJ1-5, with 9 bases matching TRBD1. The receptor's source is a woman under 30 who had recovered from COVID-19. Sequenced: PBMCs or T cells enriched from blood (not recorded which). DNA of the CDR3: TGTGCCAGTAGTAAGAGGACAGGGGCAGGATTAAGTAATCAGCCCCAGCATTTT. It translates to CASSKRTGAGLSNQPQHF.